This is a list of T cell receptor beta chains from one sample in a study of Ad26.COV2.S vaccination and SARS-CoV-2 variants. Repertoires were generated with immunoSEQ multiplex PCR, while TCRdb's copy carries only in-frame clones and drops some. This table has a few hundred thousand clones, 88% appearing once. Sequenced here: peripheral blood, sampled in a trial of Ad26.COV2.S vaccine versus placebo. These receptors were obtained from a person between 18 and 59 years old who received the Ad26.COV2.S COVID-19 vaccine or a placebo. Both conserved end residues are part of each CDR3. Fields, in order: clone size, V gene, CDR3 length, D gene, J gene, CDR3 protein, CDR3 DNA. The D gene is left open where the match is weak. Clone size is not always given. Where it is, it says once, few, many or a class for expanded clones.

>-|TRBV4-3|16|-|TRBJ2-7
CASSQDRQTTSYEQYF
TGCGCCAGCAGCCAAGATCGGCAAACTACATCCTACGAGCAGTACTTC
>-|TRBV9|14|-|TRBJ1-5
CASSARGDGQPQHF
TGTGCCAGCAGCGCCAGGGGTGATGGACAGCCCCAGCATTTT
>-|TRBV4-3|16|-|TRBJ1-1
CASSPSPRGTNTEAFF
TGCGCCAGCAGCCCAAGCCCCCGGGGAACGAACACTGAAGCTTTCTTT
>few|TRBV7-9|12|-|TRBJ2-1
CASSASVSEQFF
TGTGCCAGCAGCGCCAGTGTTTCTGAGCAGTTCTTC
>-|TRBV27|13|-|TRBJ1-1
CASSSRGSTEAFF
TGTGCCAGCAGTTCCCGAGGGAGCACTGAAGCTTTCTTT
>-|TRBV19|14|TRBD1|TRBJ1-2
CASRAGGSDYGYTF
TGTGCCAGTAGGGCAGGGGGATCCGACTATGGCTACACCTTC
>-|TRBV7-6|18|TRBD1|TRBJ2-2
CASSFPHRDRGDTGELFF
TGTGCCAGCAGCTTCCCCCACCGGGACAGGGGGGATACCGGGGAGCTGTTTTTT
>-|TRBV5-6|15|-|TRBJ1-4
CASSLVGWTNEKLFF
TGTGCCAGCAGCTTGGTTGGGTGGACCAATGAAAAACTGTTTTTT
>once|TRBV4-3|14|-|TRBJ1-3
CASSQTGSGNTIYF
TGCGCCAGCAGCCAAACCGGCTCTGGAAACACCATATATTTT
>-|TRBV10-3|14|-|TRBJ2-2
CAISPPGNTGELFF
TGTGCCATCAGTCCCCCGGGAAACACCGGGGAGCTGTTTTTT
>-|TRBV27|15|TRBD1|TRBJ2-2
CASRWDSYNTGELFF
TGTGCCAGCAGGTGGGACAGCTATAACACCGGGGAGCTGTTTTTT
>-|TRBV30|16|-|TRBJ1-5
CAWSVRAGLSNQPQHF
TGTGCCTGGAGTGTCCGGGCAGGCCTTAGCAATCAGCCCCAGCATTTT
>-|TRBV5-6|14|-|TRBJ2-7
CASTLGSVNGEQYF
TGTGCCAGCACCCTCGGGTCGGTCAATGGCGAGCAGTACTTC
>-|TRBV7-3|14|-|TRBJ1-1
CASSLTKARTEAFF
TGTGCCAGCAGCTTAACGAAGGCGCGGACTGAAGCTTTCTTT
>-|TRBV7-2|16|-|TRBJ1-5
CASTLVSGSGNQPQHF
TGTGCCAGCACCCTAGTTTCGGGGTCTGGCAATCAGCCCCAGCATTTT
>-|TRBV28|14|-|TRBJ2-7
CASSLWSQSYEQYF
TGTGCCAGCAGTTTATGGTCCCAGTCCTACGAGCAGTACTTC
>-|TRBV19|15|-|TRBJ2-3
CASSIATRGTDTQYF
TGTGCCAGTAGTATCGCGACACGAGGCACAGATACGCAGTATTTT
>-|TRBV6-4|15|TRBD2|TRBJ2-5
CASSGAGGYQETQYF
TGTGCCAGCAGTGGGGCCGGGGGGTACCAAGAGACCCAGTACTTC
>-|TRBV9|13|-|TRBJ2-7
CASSAGGRDEQYF
TGTGCCAGCAGTGCGGGCGGACGGGACGAGCAGTACTTC
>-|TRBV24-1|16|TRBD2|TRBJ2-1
CATSDLSASGSDEQFF
TGTGCCACCAGTGATTTGTCTGCTAGCGGGTCCGACGAGCAGTTCTTC
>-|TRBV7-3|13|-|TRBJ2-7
CASSLGREYEQYF
TGTGCCAGCAGCTTAGGCCGAGAGTACGAGCAGTACTTC
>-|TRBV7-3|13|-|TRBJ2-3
CASRSGAADTQYF
TGTGCCAGCAGATCAGGGGCGGCAGATACGCAGTATTTT
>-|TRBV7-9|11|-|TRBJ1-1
CASSYDSEAFF
TGTGCCAGCAGCTACGACAGTGAAGCTTTCTTT
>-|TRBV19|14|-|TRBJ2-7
CASSILPTSYEQYF
TGTGCCAGTAGTATCCTTCCGACCTCCTACGAGCAGTACTTC
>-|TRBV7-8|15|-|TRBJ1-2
CASSPVAGTNYGYTF
TGTGCCAGCAGCCCCGTGGCAGGGACGAACTATGGCTACACCTTC
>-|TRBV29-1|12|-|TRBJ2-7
CSVGDTLNEQYF
TGCAGCGTTGGGGACACTCTTAACGAGCAGTACTTC
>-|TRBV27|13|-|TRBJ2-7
CASSLREGYEQYF
TGTGCCAGCAGTTTACGCGAGGGGTACGAGCAGTACTTC
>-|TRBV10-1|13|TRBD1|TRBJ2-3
CASADRGTDTQYF
TGCGCCAGCGCGGACAGGGGGACAGATACGCAGTATTTT
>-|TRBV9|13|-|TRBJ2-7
CASSSGAYYEQYF
TGTGCCAGCAGCTCAGGGGCTTACTACGAGCAGTACTTC
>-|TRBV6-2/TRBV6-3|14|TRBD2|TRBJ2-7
CASSPRGGAYEQYF
TGTGCCAGCAGTCCACGCGGGGGGGCCTACGAGCAGTACTTC